These T cell receptor beta chains were read from a single sample in a study of T cell responses to AZD1222 COVID-19 vaccine. The table came from immunoSEQ multiplex PCR; TCRdb's copy has only in-frame clones and leaves some out. The profile covers 140,000 to 150,000 clones, with roughly nine tenths appearing a single time and roughly 1.5% taken by the ten largest. The source material was peripheral blood, sampled 28 days after the second AZD1222 dose. Receptors originate from an adult who received the AZD1222 COVID-19 vaccine. Both conserved end residues are part of each CDR3. The D gene is left open where the match is weak. Expanded clones get a size class; other rows say once, few or many, or leave the size out.

abundance	d_gene	v_gene	j_gene	CDR3nt	CDR3aa
.	.	TRBV20-1	TRBJ2-2	TGCAGTGCTAGTTACACCGGGGAGCTGTTTTTT	CSASYTGELFF
.	TRBD1	TRBV24-1	TRBJ1-2	TGTGCCACCAGTGATTGGACAGGGGACGGCTACACCTTC	CATSDWTGDGYTF
once	.	TRBV6-5	TRBJ1-2	TGTGCCAGCAGTTCCCAGCAGGGGAACTATGGCTACACCTTC	CASSSQQGNYGYTF
once	.	TRBV27	TRBJ2-7	TGTGCCAGCAGTTCTACTGAGCGGACGGTACCTGACGAGCAGTACTTC	CASSSTERTVPDEQYF
.	TRBD1	TRBV9	TRBJ1-2	TGTGCCAGCAGCTTCAGGACAGGCGGAAGACAGACCCTGAGAGCCGGCGATGGGTACACCTTC	CASSFRTGGRQTLRAGDGYTF
.	TRBD1	TRBV12-5	TRBJ1-1	TGTGCTAGTGGGGCAATGGGACAGGAAATGACTTACACTGAAGCTTTCTTT	CASGAMGQEMTYTEAFF
.	.	TRBV20-1	TRBJ2-7	TGCAGTGCTAGTCAAGCCCGGAGGGCTTACGAGCAGTACTTC	CSASQARRAYEQYF
.	TRBD1	TRBV28	TRBJ1-4	TGTGCCAGCTCGAGACAGGGGGCGGCTAATGAAAAACTGTTTTTT	CASSRQGAANEKLFF
.	.	TRBV28	TRBJ2-1	TGTGCCAGCACCAAGACAGGCCACAATGAGCAGTTCTTC	CASTKTGHNEQFF
.	.	TRBV19	TRBJ2-7	TGTGCCAGTAGTATGGGCGGGAAGCCCTACGAGCAGTACTTC	CASSMGGKPYEQYF
once	.	TRBV5-5	TRBJ2-5	TGTGCCAGCAGCTTCCGAGGACTTTTCGGGGCCCGGGAGACCCAGTACTTC	CASSFRGLFGARETQYF
.	.	TRBV28	TRBJ2-3	TGTGCCAGCAGCCCGGACGGGGTTCGCACAGATACGCAGTATTTT	CASSPDGVRTDTQYF
.	.	TRBV6-5	TRBJ1-5	TGTGCCAGCAGTTCCCCTGGACAGCCCCAGCATTTT	CASSSPGQPQHF
.	.	TRBV29-1	TRBJ1-1	TGCAGCGTCGCCGGCCGACAAATGAACACTGAAGCTTTCTTT	CSVAGRQMNTEAFF
.	.	TRBV5-1	TRBJ1-3	TGCGCCAGCACATCAGGGGAGGGAAACACCATATATTTT	CASTSGEGNTIYF
.	.	TRBV28	TRBJ1-4	TGTGCCAGCAGTGTGAGGCCGGGGGCTCCTAATGAAAAACTGTTTTTT	CASSVRPGAPNEKLFF
.	.	TRBV9	TRBJ2-1	TGTGCCAGCAGCCCTCTAGGAGGCTGGACAGATGAGCAGTTCTTC	CASSPLGGWTDEQFF
.	TRBD1	TRBV6-4	TRBJ2-7	TGTGCCAGCAGTCCCGGGACAGGCTCCTACGAGCAGTACTTC	CASSPGTGSYEQYF
once	.	TRBV7-2	TRBJ1-1	TGTGCCAGCAGCTTAGGGTACGGGAAGCAGAACACTGAAGCTTTCTTT	CASSLGYGKQNTEAFF
.	TRBD1	TRBV2	TRBJ1-5	TGTGCCAGCAGTCCACAGGGGGCGGGCCAGCCCCAGCATTTT	CASSPQGAGQPQHF
once	.	TRBV5-5	TRBJ1-5	TGTGCCAGCAGCAATGGGGTCCTGACTAATCAGCCCCAGCATTTT	CASSNGVLTNQPQHF
.	TRBD1	TRBV19	TRBJ2-1	TGTGCCAGTAGTATAGGGGACAGGGGGTGGAATGAGCAGTTCTTC	CASSIGDRGWNEQFF
.	.	TRBV27	TRBJ1-5	TGTGCCAGCAGCCCCACAGTTACGGCGGCTCAGCCCCAGCATTTT	CASSPTVTAAQPQHF
.	.	TRBV7-9	TRBJ1-1	TGTGCCAGCAGCCCTATCGGGGGGGCGCGGGGCTACACTGAAGCTTTCTTT	CASSPIGGARGYTEAFF
.	TRBD1	TRBV7-9	TRBJ1-5	TGTGCCAGCAGCTCGGGACAGGGAGGGAATCAGCCCCAGCATTTT	CASSSGQGGNQPQHF
.	.	TRBV5-1	TRBJ2-3	TGCGCCAGCAGCTTCGATGGGAGTACAGATACGCAGTATTTT	CASSFDGSTDTQYF
.	.	TRBV5-6	TRBJ2-7	TGTGCCAGCAGCTTGGTTGGGAGTTCGTACGAGCAGTACTTC	CASSLVGSSYEQYF
.	.	TRBV7-3	TRBJ1-6	TGTGCCAGCAGCCAAGGAGGCCCCTTACCTCTCCACTTT	CASSQGGPLPLHF
.	.	TRBV28	TRBJ1-2	TGTGCCAGCAGTTTAGTGGCGGATGGCTACACCTTC	CASSLVADGYTF
.	.	TRBV5-4	TRBJ2-1	TGTGCCAGCAGCTTGGGGGGGACGGCGGGCAATGAGCAGTTCTTC	CASSLGGTAGNEQFF
.	TRBD1	TRBV5-1	TRBJ1-1	TGCGCCAGCAGCGCTAGGACAGGGCGGAACACTGAAGCTTTCTTT	CASSARTGRNTEAFF
.	TRBD1	TRBV28	TRBJ1-2	TGTGCCAGCACCTTAGGGGGAGGACAGGGATCCTACTATGGCTACACCTTC	CASTLGGGQGSYYGYTF
few	.	TRBV5-4	TRBJ1-2	TGTGCCAGCAGCCCAGGGAGTAGGGCGGGACTCTATGGCTACACCTTC	CASSPGSRAGLYGYTF
.	.	TRBV7-9	TRBJ2-7	TGTGCCAGCAGCTTAGGCACAGACGAGCAGTACTTC	CASSLGTDEQYF
.	TRBD1	TRBV7-9	TRBJ1-5	TGTGCCAGCAGCTCCTCTGGACAGGGGATTAATCAGCCCCAGCATTTT	CASSSSGQGINQPQHF
.	TRBD1	TRBV15	TRBJ1-2	TGTGCCACCAGCAGAGGACAGGGTAATGGCTACACCTTC	CATSRGQGNGYTF
.	.	TRBV11-2	TRBJ1-1	TGTGCCAGCAGACCCCTACAGGGACACACTGAAGCTTTCTTT	CASRPLQGHTEAFF
.	TRBD1	TRBV5-6	TRBJ1-1	TGTGCCAGCAGCTTGCGACAGGGGAATTGGAACACTGAAGCTTTCTTT	CASSLRQGNWNTEAFF
.	.	TRBV9	TRBJ2-1	TGTGCCAGCAGCGGCGCCGGGACGGCCTACAATGAGCAGTTCTTC	CASSGAGTAYNEQFF
.	TRBD2	TRBV19	TRBJ2-1	TGTGCCAGTACCGCGGGAGCCTCCTACAATGAGCAGTTCTTC	CASTAGASYNEQFF
.	TRBD1	TRBV9	TRBJ1-2	TGTGCCAGCAGCTCACAGACAGGGGGCGGTGACTATGGCTACACCTTC	CASSSQTGGGDYGYTF
.	TRBD1	TRBV19	TRBJ1-5	TGTGCCAGTACCTATGGGGCAGGGGGAGGCAATCAGCCCCAGCATTTT	CASTYGAGGGNQPQHF
.	TRBD2	TRBV5-1	TRBJ2-7	TGCGCCAGCAGCTGGGGAGCTAGCGGGGGGAACGAGCAGTACTTC	CASSWGASGGNEQYF
.	.	TRBV27	TRBJ2-7	TGTGCCAGCAGTTTAACGATTCCGACCATTACCACCTACGAGCAGTACTTC	CASSLTIPTITTYEQYF
.	TRBD1	TRBV7-6	TRBJ2-2	TGTGCCAGCAGCGTGACAGGGGGGACGGACACCGGGGAGCTGTTTTTT	CASSVTGGTDTGELFF
.	.	TRBV4-1	TRBJ1-5	TGCGCCAGCAGCCAAGATAACAGTTATCAGCCCCAGCATTTT	CASSQDNSYQPQHF
once	.	TRBV29-1	TRBJ2-5	TGCAGCGTTTCGGCCCTTTTGAAAGAGACCCAGTACTTC	CSVSALLKETQYF
.	TRBD1	TRBV6-2/TRBV6-3	TRBJ2-1	TGTGCCAGCAGTGAGGGACAGGAGAGCTCCTACAATGAGCAGTTCTTC	CASSEGQESSYNEQFF
.	.	TRBV28	TRBJ1-6	TGTGCCAGCAGTGCCTCCTATAATTCACCCCTCCACTTT	CASSASYNSPLHF
.	.	TRBV2	TRBJ2-5	TGTGCCAGCAAAGTCCCTCTAGGGACCCAAGAGACCCAGTACTTC	CASKVPLGTQETQYF
.	.	TRBV7-9	TRBJ1-6	TGTGCCAGCAGCCAATCCCAGGGAGCGAGATCACCCCTCCACTTT	CASSQSQGARSPLHF
.	.	TRBV27	TRBJ2-7	TGTGCCAGCAGTTTGGAGGCCCCCGGCTCCTACGAGCAGTACTTC	CASSLEAPGSYEQYF
.	TRBD2	TRBV29-1	TRBJ2-1	TGCAGCGTTCTAGGGACTAGCGGGAGTACAAGTGAGCAGTTCTTC	CSVLGTSGSTSEQFF
.	.	TRBV11-3	TRBJ1-1	TGTGCCAGCAGCTTAGAACTCCCCAGGGGTCTCACTGAAGCTTTCTTT	CASSLELPRGLTEAFF